In its sample, the clone carrying this TCR beta chain was seen a few times. The CDR3 is 18 residues long. The germline CDR1 and CDR2 sequences are ENHRY and SYGVKD. Germline trimming cut 0 bases from V and 3 bases from J; bases unmatched to any gene: 7. This sample was included in a study of neurological immune-mediated disorders. A single record per CDR3 protein comes from TCRdb applying MiXCR to the 5' RACE reads. Of roughly 50,000 distinct CDR3 sequences in the sample, more than 20% were seen once. The sequencing sample was made of PBMCs. This chain links TRBV10-3 with TRBJ2-2, with TRBD1 identical over 10 bases. The receptor's source is a woman between 70 and 85 years old in good health. CDR3 nucleotide sequence: TGTGCCATCAGTGAGTCGAGGAGACAGGGGGCTGACACCGGGGAGCTGTTTTTT. Its protein is CAISESRRQGADTGELFF.